The rows below give T cell receptor beta chains drawn from one sample of a study of Tregs in tolerant kidney transplant recipients. Produced via immunoSEQ multiplex PCR; TCRdb's table is partial and in-frame only. The sample has nearly 95,000 clones, 93% seen once. The sample in question was CD4+ T cells from blood, obtained before the transplant. The receptors stem from a human donor who received a combined kidney and bone marrow transplant. Each CDR3 is given with its conserved first and last residue. The D gene is left open where the match is weak. Not every row has a clone size; where given, it reads once, few, many or a size class.

clone size,J gene,D gene,V gene,CDR3 protein,CDR3 DNA
.,TRBJ2-2,.,TRBV9,CASSVGTFAPTGELFF,TGTGCCAGCAGCGTAGGGACATTCGCCCCCACCGGGGAGCTGTTTTTT
.,TRBJ1-4,.,TRBV4-2,CASSQRGPNEKLFF,TGTGCCAGCAGCCAAAGAGGTCCTAATGAAAAACTGTTTTTT
once,TRBJ2-7,.,TRBV14,CASSLRRDKQYF,TGTGCCAGCAGCCTCCGACGGGATAAGCAGTACTTC
.,TRBJ1-1,.,TRBV14,CASSQPYTEAFF,TGTGCCAGCAGCCAACCCTACACTGAAGCTTTCTTT
.,TRBJ2-3,TRBD2,TRBV13,CASSLRGLAGGSDTQYF,TGTGCCAGCAGCTTAAGGGGACTAGCGGGAGGATCAGATACGCAGTATTTT
.,TRBJ2-7,.,TRBV7-8,CASSNARTTSYEQYF,TGTGCCAGCAGCAATGCACGGACTACGTCCTACGAGCAGTACTTC
.,TRBJ1-1,.,TRBV30,CAWGRGWTEAFF,TGTGCCTGGGGTCGGGGGTGGACTGAAGCTTTCTTT
.,TRBJ2-6,.,TRBV27,CASSLLFSGSGANVLTF,TGTGCCAGCAGTTTATTGTTCTCGGGGTCCGGGGCCAACGTCCTGACTTTC
.,TRBJ1-6,TRBD1,TRBV5-1,CASSRGTGNNSPLHF,TGCGCCAGCAGCCGAGGGACAGGGAACAATTCACCCCTCCACTTT
.,TRBJ2-7,TRBD2,TRBV10-2,CASNSLAGGYPEQYF,TGCGCCAGCAATAGCCTAGCGGGAGGGTACCCCGAGCAGTACTTC
.,TRBJ2-3,TRBD2,TRBV5-1,CASSLAGGLGTDTQYF,TGCGCCAGCAGCTTGGCGGGGGGGCTGGGGACAGATACGCAGTATTTT
.,TRBJ2-1,TRBD2,TRBV11-1,CASGRVNEQFF,TGTGCCAGCGGGAGGGTCAATGAGCAGTTCTTC
once,TRBJ2-6,TRBD2,TRBV13,CASSEGRGDSGANVLTF,TGTGCCAGCAGCGAAGGGCGGGGGGACTCTGGGGCCAACGTCCTGACTTTC
.,TRBJ1-2,TRBD1,TRBV6-6,CASSRTGDREIYGYTF,TGTGCCAGCAGTCGGACCGGGGACAGGGAAATCTATGGCTACACCTTC
.,TRBJ2-7,.,TRBV18,CASSTSSGALSYEQYF,TGTGCCAGCTCAACCTCCTCAGGGGCCCTATCCTACGAGCAGTACTTC
.,TRBJ1-5,TRBD1,TRBV30,CAWSSGGENQPQHF,TGTGCCTGGAGTTCAGGGGGAGAAAATCAGCCCCAGCATTTT
.,TRBJ2-1,TRBD1,TRBV18,CASSEGTGGDEQFF,TGTGCCAGCTCAGAGGGGACAGGGGGCGATGAGCAGTTCTTC
.,TRBJ2-1,TRBD2,TRBV19,CASSRIPSGYNEQFF,TGTGCCAGTAGTCGTATCCCTAGCGGCTACAATGAGCAGTTCTTC
once,TRBJ2-7,.,TRBV7-9,CASSLNRASPGEQYF,TGTGCCAGCAGCTTAAATCGCGCATCGCCCGGCGAGCAGTACTTC
.,TRBJ2-7,.,TRBV4-3,CASSQAFAREQYF,TGCGCCAGCAGCCAGGCATTCGCGCGGGAGCAGTACTTC
.,TRBJ2-7,.,TRBV7-2,CASSSRPGAESSYEQYF,TGTGCCAGCAGCTCGCGACCTGGAGCGGAGAGCTCCTACGAGCAGTACTTC
.,TRBJ2-1,.,TRBV6-6,CASSSPAGDSYNEQFF,TGTGCCAGCAGTTCACCCGCAGGGGACTCCTACAATGAGCAGTTCTTC